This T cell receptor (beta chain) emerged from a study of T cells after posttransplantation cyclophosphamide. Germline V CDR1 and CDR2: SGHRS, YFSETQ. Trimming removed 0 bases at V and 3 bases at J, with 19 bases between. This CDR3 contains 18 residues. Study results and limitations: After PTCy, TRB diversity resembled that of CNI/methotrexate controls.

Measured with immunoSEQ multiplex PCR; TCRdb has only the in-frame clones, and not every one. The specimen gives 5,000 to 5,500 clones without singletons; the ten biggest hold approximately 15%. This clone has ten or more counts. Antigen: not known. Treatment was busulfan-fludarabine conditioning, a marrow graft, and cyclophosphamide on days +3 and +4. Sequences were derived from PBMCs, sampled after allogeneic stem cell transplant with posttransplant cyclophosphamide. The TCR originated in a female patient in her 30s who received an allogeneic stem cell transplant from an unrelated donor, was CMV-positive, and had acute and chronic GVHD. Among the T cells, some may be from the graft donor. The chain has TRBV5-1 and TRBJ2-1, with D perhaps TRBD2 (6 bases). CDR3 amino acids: CASSLDPGGSALYNEQFF. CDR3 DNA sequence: TGCGCCAGCAGCTTGGACCCCGGGGGTAGCGCGCTCTACAATGAGCAGTTCTTC.